The 25 T cell receptor beta chains presented below share a single source sample, sequenced in a study of CD8 T cells in ankylosing spondylitis. TCRdb reprocessed the 5' RACE reads via MiXCR and lists one record per CDR3 protein. Of around 150,000 distinct CDR3 sequences listed, 7.3% were seen once; the top ten hold around 11%. The sequenced sample consisted of blood, either unsorted or a sorted T cell fraction (not recorded which). These receptors came from a female donor with ankylosing spondylitis or in good health (not recorded which).

This clonotype occurred many times. Compared with germline, one end of the junction differs, possibly owing to a read error. V is TRBV12-5 and J is TRBJ1-5; D uncertain. Germline CDR1 reads LGHNT; CDR2 reads FRNRAP. The CDR3 spans 12 residues. In DNA, the CDR3 is TGTGCTAGTGGTCTTAGCGATCAGCCCCAGCATTTT. It is translated as CASGLSDQPQHF.

Many counts were recorded for this clonotype. The gene calls are TRBV6-1 and TRBJ1-2; a possible D gene is TRBD1 (6 bases). Germline CDR1 and CDR2: MNHNS and SASEGT. The CDR3 has 14 residues. Trimming removed 5 bases from V and 8 bases from J, with 18 bases in between. DNA for the CDR3: TGTGCCAGCAGTCAAACAGGGACTACGGACGGCTACACCTTC. It yields the protein CASSQTGTTDGYTF.

The table lists this clonotype with many counts. The chain uses TRBV29-1 and TRBJ1-2; D possibly corresponds to TRBD1 (5 bases). The CDR3 has 11 residues. The germline V and J ends were trimmed by 8 bases and 6 bases, with 13 bases remaining between them. Germline loops: CDR1 SQVTM, CDR2 ANQGSEA. CDR3 residues: CSSAVGDGYTF. In nucleotides, the CDR3 is TGCAGCTCAGCGGTGGGGGATGGCTACACCTTC. The variable domain in full, completed from reference TRBV29-1 and TRBJ1-2, reads SAVISQKPSRDICQRGTSLTIQCQVDSQVTMMFWYRQQPGQSLTLIATANQGSEATYESGFVIDKFPISRPNLTFSTLTVSNMSPEDSSIYLCSSAVGDGYTFGSGTRLTVV.

This clonotype was recorded at least ten times. The V gene is TRBV3-1, the J gene TRBJ1-5; the D gene is possibly TRBD1 (5 bases). V lost 2 bases and J lost 5, with 10 bases in between. Germline V gives CDR1 LGHDT, CDR2 YNNKEL (reference sequence). CDR3 length: 14 residues. The CDR3 reads CASSQQGYDQPQHF. CDR3 coding DNA: TGTGCCAGCAGCCAACAGGGCTACGATCAGCCCCAGCATTTT.

This clonotype has a count of ten or more. The chain recombines TRBV4-1 with TRBJ2-5; D is undetermined. Germline V CDR1 and CDR2: MGHRA, YSYEKL. V was clipped by 2 bases and J by 3 bases, with 7 bases between them. This CDR3 region has 13 residues. As DNA, the CDR3 is TGCGCCAGCAGCCAATTCAGGAAAGAGACCCAGTACTTC. Translating it yields CASSQFRKETQYF.

This clonotype showed up many times. The chain carries TRBV11-2 and TRBJ2-4; the D gene is possibly TRBD1 (5 bases). V was clipped by 5 bases and J by 0 bases, with 11 bases between them. The CDR3 is 15 residues long. Per germline, CDR1 SGHAT and CDR2 FQNNGV. CDR3 in amino acids: CASSPWTLAKNIQYF. Here the CDR3 DNA reads TGTGCCAGCAGCCCATGGACACTAGCCAAAAACATTCAGTACTTC.

At least ten counts were recorded for this clonotype. The chain recombines TRBV12-3 or TRBV12-4 with TRBJ2-1, with 7 bases aligning to TRBD1. Trimming at V came to 5 bases and at J to 6 bases, leaving 7 bases not matched to a gene. The CDR3 spans 14 residues. CDR3 region: CASSRQGVGNEQFF. The CDR3 nucleotides read TGTGCCAGCAGTCGGCAGGGGGTAGGCAATGAGCAGTTCTTC.

This clonotype was recorded many times. V usage is TRBV7-2 and J usage is TRBJ1-5; D remains ambiguous. The ends were cut back, 1 base at V and 5 bases at J, with 9 bases in the middle. The CDR3 sequence is 14 residues long. CDR1 is SGHTA, CDR2 FQGNSA, per germline. The CDR3 nucleotides are TGTGCCAGCAGCTTAGTCGAGGTTTATCAGCCCCAGCATTTT. The encoded protein is CASSLVEVYQPQHF.

This clonotype was observed at least ten times. The V and J genes are TRBV12-3 or TRBV12-4 and TRBJ1-5; 9 nucleotides match TRBD1. After removal of 6 bases from V and 9 bases from J, the junction contained 9 bases not matched to a gene. The CDR3 extends over 14 amino acids. This chain's CDR3 is CASRTGTGKAPQHF. The DNA of the CDR3 is TGTGCCAGCAGAACCGGGACAGGGAAGGCGCCCCAGCATTTT.

This clonotype has more than one count but fewer than ten. The chain couples TRBV4-1 to TRBJ2-7, with TRBD2 identical over 9 bases. Germline CDR1 and CDR2: MGHRA and YSYEKL. This CDR3 region has 18 residues. The V segment lost 0 bases and the J segment 0 bases; nucleotides outside the gene matches: 9. This CDR3 reads CASSQDMQRGAPSYEQYF. The DNA of the CDR3 is TGCGCCAGCAGCCAAGATATGCAGCGGGGGGCCCCCTCCTACGAGCAGTACTTC.

This clonotype has at least ten counts. The rearrangement links TRBV10-3 to TRBJ2-1, with 8 bases aligning to TRBD2. The germline V gene encodes CDR1 ENHRY and CDR2 SYGVKD. The V and J ends lost 7 bases and 4 bases, in that order; junction bases with no gene match: 12. CDR3 length equals 16 residues. This CDR3 reads CAITQGAGGSYNEQFF. The DNA of the CDR3 is TGTGCCATCACTCAAGGGGCGGGGGGTTCATACAATGAGCAGTTCTTC.

As for this clonotype: One base away lies a much larger clone, so this may be a sequencing read error. V and J are TRBV15 and TRBJ2-5; D perhaps matches TRBD1 (6 bases). This CDR3 spans 13 amino acids. The V gene's germline CDR1 is LNHNV and CDR2 YYDKDF (reference sequence). The CDR3 DNA reads TGTGCCACCAGACGGACGGGACAAGAGACCCAGTGCTTC. Its protein is CATRRTGQETQCF.

This clonotype was seen ten or more times. The gene calls are TRBV12-3 or TRBV12-4 and TRBJ2-7, with D perhaps matching TRBD1 (5 bases). Trimming left V 1 base short and J 5 bases short, with 12 bases between. The CDR3 covers 14 residues. Written as DNA, the CDR3 is TGTGCCAGCAGTTTAGTCGCCAGGGCCCACGAGCAGTACTTC. It is translated as CASSLVARAHEQYF.

The J gene is TRBJ2-7, the V gene TRBV12-3 or TRBV12-4; no clear D. The ends were cut back, 6 bases at V and 5 bases at J, with 11 bases in the middle. This CDR3 comprises 12 residues. In nucleotides, the CDR3 is TGTGCCAGCAGCAAAGACGGTAACGAGCAGTACTTC. It is translated as CASSKDGNEQYF.

This chain uses TRBV6-1 with TRBJ2-2, with 9 positions matching TRBD1. V dropped 6 bases and J dropped 5; count of bases not matched to a gene: 7. The CDR3 totals 15 residues. The germline V gene has CDR1 MNHNS and CDR2 SASEGT. CDR3 nucleotides: TGTGCCAGCAGAACCGGGACAGGGCTGACCGGGGAGCTGTTTTTT. It encodes CASRTGTGLTGELFF.

This clonotype has ten or more counts. This chain links TRBV5-1 with TRBJ1-1; D perhaps matches TRBD1 (6 bases). Germline V lookup: CDR1 SGHRS, CDR2 YFSETQ. The CDR3 length is 14 residues. Trimming cost V 4 bases and J 1 base, with 11 bases left between them. CDR3 bases: TGCGCCAGCAGCACCGGGACAAGGAACACTGAAGCTTTCTTT. This sequence encodes CASSTGTRNTEAFF. Full variable domain (remainder filled in from reference TRBV5-1 and TRBJ1-1): KAGVTQTPRYLIKTRGQQVTLSCSPISGHRSVSWYQQTPGQGLQFLFEYFSETQRNKGNFPGRFSGRQFSNSRSEMNVSTLELGDSALYLCASSTGTRNTEAFFGQGTRLTVV.

This clonotype was counted many times. The V call is TRBV20-1, the J call TRBJ1-1, with D unclear. V dropped 0 bases and J dropped 4 bases, with 15 bases sitting between them. The CDR3 runs 15 residues. The V gene's germline CDR1 is DFQATT and CDR2 SNEGSKA (reference sequence). The CDR3 coding sequence is TGCAGTGCTAGAGAAAGTGGCAGTCTCGTCACTGAAGCTTTCTTT. It codes for CSARESGSLVTEAFF.

This clonotype was recorded many times. The gene calls are TRBV9 and TRBJ1-3; no firm D call. CDR1 SGDLS and CDR2 YYNGEE come from the germline V gene. V shed 0 bases and J shed 0 bases, with 7 bases lying between them. The CDR3 length is 15 residues. CDR3 in DNA: TGTGCCAGCAGCGTAGCGTCGGACTCTGGAAACACCATATATTTT. Amino acids: CASSVASDSGNTIYF. Drawing the rest from reference TRBV9 and TRBJ1-3, the complete variable domain is DSGVTQTPKHLITATGQRVTLRCSPRSGDLSVYWYQQSLDQGLQFLIQYYNGEERAKGNILERFSAQQFPDLHSELNLSSLELGDSALYFCASSVASDSGNTIYFGEGSWLTVV.

The chain uses TRBV30 and TRBJ2-1; 9 bases map to TRBD2. J gave up 6 bases and V 5 bases, and 8 bases lay outside the gene matches. Germline V lookup: CDR1 GTSNPN, CDR2 SVGIG (reference sequence). This CDR3 is built from 14 residues. This CDR3 reads CAWVAGAQGNEQFF. CDR3 sequence (DNA): TGTGCCTGGGTAGCGGGGGCCCAGGGCAATGAGCAGTTCTTC.

This clonotype showed up many times. In DNA form, the CDR3 reads TGTGCCAGCAGCCAAGGACCAGGTGAGCAGTTCTTC. This gives the protein CASSQGPGEQFF. The chain recombines TRBV4-2 with TRBJ2-1, with D hard to call. V was shortened by 1 base and J by 9 bases, with 7 bases between the two germline ends. Germline V gene lookup returns CDR1 LGHNA and CDR2 YNFKEQ. This CDR3 contains 12 residues.

This clonotype has just one count. The genes are TRBV28 and TRBJ2-3; maybe TRBD1 (7 bases). Germline lookup yields CDR1 MDHEN and CDR2 SYDVKM. The CDR3 length is 15 residues. V shed 2 bases and J shed 0 bases, with 9 bases lying between them. CDR3 nucleotide sequence: TGTGCCAGCAGTTTACAGGGGGGTAGCACAGATACGCAGTATTTT. Protein product: CASSLQGGSTDTQYF.

The V call is TRBV7-9, the J call TRBJ2-7; D unclear. In germline, CDR1 is SEHNR, CDR2 FQNEAQ (reference sequence). V lost 5 bases to trimming and J lost 0 bases, with 17 bases between them. This CDR3 comprises 16 residues. CDR3 bases: TGTGCCAGCAGCGCTCCGAACAGTGAGAGCTCCTACGAGCAGTACTTC. Translation: CASSAPNSESSYEQYF.

This clonotype was seen repeatedly, ten times or more. J is TRBJ2-7 and V is TRBV20-1, with 11 bases that match TRBD2. The germline V gene has CDR1 DFQATT and CDR2 SNEGSKA (reference sequence). V trimming: 0 bases; J trimming: 2 bases; junction bases outside the gene matches: 0. CDR3 length: 14 residues. The CDR3 DNA follows: TGCAGTGCTAGAGAACTAGCGGGGGCCTACGAGCAGTACTTC. The encoded protein is CSARELAGAYEQYF.

This clonotype has at least ten counts. The chain is built from TRBV5-1 and TRBJ1-4; the D gene is possibly TRBD1 (6 bases). CDR3 length: 15 residues. Germline values: CDR1 SGHRS, CDR2 YFSETQ. V lost 0 bases and J 8 bases, leaving 14 bases between the germline ends. The CDR3 reads CASSLAVAGEEKLFF. CDR3 sequence (DNA): TGCGCCAGCAGCTTGGCCGTGGCAGGGGAGGAAAAACTGTTTTTT.

This clonotype was found many times. The chain employs TRBV29-1 and TRBJ1-3; 7 positions agree with TRBD1. The CDR3 is 14 residues long. The germline V gene encodes CDR1 SQVTM and CDR2 ANQGSEA. V was clipped by 6 bases and J by 4 bases; unmatched bases: 9. The CDR3 nucleotides read TGCAGCGTGGACCTTAAGGGGGCGGGAAACACCATATATTTT. It encodes CSVDLKGAGNTIYF.